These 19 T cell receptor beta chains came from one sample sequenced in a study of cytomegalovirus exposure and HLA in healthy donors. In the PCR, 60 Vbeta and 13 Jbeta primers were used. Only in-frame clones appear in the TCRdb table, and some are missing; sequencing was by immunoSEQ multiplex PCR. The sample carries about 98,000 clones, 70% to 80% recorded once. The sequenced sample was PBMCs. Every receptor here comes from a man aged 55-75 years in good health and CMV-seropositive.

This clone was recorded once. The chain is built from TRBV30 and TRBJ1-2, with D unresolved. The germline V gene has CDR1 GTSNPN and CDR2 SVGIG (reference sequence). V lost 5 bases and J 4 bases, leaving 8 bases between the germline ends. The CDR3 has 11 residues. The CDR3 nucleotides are TGTGCCTGGTCCCTTCTCTATGGCTACACCTTC. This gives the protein CAWSLLYGYTF.

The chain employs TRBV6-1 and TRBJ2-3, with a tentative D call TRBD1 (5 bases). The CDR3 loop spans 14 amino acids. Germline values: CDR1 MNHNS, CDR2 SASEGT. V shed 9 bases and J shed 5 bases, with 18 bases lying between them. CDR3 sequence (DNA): TGTGCCAGTATGACTCAGGGCCTCGGAGATACGCAGTATTTT. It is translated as CASMTQGLGDTQYF.

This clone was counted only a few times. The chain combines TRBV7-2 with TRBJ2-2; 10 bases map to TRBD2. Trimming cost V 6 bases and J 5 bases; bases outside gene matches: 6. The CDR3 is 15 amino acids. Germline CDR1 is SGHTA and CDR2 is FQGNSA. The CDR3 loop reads CASSEAAGGTGELFF. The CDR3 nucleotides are TGTGCCAGCAGTGAGGCAGCGGGGGGGACCGGGGAGCTGTTTTTT.

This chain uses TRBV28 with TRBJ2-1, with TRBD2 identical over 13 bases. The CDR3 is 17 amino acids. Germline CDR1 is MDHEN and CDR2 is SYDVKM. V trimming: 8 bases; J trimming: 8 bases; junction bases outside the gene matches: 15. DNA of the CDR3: TGTGCCAGCGCCACCTTAGGGACTAGCGGGATAGGCCATGAGCAGTTCTTC. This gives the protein CASATLGTSGIGHEQFF.

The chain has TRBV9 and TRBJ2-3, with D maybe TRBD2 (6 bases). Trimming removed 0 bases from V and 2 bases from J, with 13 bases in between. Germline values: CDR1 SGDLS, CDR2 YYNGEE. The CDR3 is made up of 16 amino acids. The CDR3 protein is CASSVGWRGITDTQYF. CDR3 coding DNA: TGTGCCAGCAGCGTAGGTTGGAGGGGAATCACAGATACGCAGTATTTT.

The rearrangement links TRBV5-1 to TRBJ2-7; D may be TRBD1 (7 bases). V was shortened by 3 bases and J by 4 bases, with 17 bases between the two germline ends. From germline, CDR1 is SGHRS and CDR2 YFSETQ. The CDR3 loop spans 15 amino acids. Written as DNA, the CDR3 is TGCGCCAGCAGCTGGGCGGGACAGCAAGATTACGAGCAGTACTTC. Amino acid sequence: CASSWAGQQDYEQYF.

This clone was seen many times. This CDR3 is CASSAVDGRRDQETQYF. Here the CDR3 DNA reads TGTGCCAGCAGCGCGGTAGATGGGAGGAGGGACCAAGAGACCCAGTACTTC. V is TRBV7-8 and J is TRBJ2-5; a weak D match, TRBD2 (6 bases). The CDR3 length is 17 residues. Trimming removed 5 bases from V and 0 bases from J, with 19 bases in between. Germline loops: CDR1 SGHVS, CDR2 FQNEAQ.

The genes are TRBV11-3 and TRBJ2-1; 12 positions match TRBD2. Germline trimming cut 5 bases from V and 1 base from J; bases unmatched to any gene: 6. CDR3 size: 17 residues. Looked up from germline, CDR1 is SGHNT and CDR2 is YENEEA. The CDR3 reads CASSLSLAGGSYNEQFF. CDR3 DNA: TGTGCCAGCAGCCTATCACTAGCGGGGGGTTCCTACAATGAGCAGTTCTTC.

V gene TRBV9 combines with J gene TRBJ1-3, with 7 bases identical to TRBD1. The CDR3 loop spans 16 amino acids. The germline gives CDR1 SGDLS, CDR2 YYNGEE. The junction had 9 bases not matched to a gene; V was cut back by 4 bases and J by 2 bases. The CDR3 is CASSSRGGRTGNTIYF. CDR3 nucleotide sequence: TGTGCCAGCAGCTCCCGAGGGGGCAGAACTGGAAACACCATATATTTT.

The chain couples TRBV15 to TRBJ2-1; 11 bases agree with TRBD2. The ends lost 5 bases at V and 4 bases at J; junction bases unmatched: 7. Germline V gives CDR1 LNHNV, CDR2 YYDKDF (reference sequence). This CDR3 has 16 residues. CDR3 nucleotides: TGTGCCACCAGCGGCCGACTAGCGGGGCAGTACAATGAGCAGTTCTTC. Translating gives CATSGRLAGQYNEQFF.

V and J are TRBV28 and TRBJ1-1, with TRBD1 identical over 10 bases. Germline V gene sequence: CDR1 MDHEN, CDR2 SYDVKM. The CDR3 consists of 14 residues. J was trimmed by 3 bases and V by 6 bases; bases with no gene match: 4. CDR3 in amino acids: CASRTGGRDTEAFF. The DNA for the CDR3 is TGTGCCAGCAGGACAGGGGGCAGGGACACTGAAGCTTTCTTT.

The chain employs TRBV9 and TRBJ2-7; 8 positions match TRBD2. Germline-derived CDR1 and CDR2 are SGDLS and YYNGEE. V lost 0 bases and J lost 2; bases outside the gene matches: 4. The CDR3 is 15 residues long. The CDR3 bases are TGTGCCAGCAGCGTAGCAGATAGCGGGGCCTACGAGCAGTACTTC. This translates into CASSVADSGAYEQYF.

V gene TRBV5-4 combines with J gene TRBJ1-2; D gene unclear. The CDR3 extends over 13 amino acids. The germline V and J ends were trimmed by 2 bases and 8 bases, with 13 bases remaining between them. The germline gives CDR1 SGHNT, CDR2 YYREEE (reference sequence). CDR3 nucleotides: TGTGCCAGCAGCTTCGACCCCCCGGGGGGCTACACCTTC. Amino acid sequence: CASSFDPPGGYTF.

The CDR3 reads CAISAGSSDTQYF. CDR3 bases: TGTGCCATCTCAGCGGGGTCTTCTGATACGCAGTATTTT. V gene TRBV7-2 combines with J gene TRBJ2-3; 7 bases are a match to TRBD2. V was clipped by 10 bases and J by 6 bases; unmatched bases: 10. The CDR3 length is 13 residues. Germline V gives CDR1 SGHTA, CDR2 FQGNSA.

CDR3 sequence reads: CASSAGQGPDTQYF. In nucleotides, the CDR3 is TGTGCCAGCAGTGCAGGACAGGGGCCAGATACGCAGTATTTT. This chain connects TRBV28 to TRBJ2-3, with 9 bases matching TRBD1. J lost 4 bases, V lost 5 bases, and 4 bases had no gene match. The CDR3 sequence is 14 residues long. CDR1 and CDR2 from the germline V gene are MDHEN and SYDVKM.

CDR3 in amino acids: CASSLGQFYEQYF. The CDR3 DNA sequence: TGTGCCAGCAGCTTAGGGCAGTTCTACGAGCAGTACTTC. The chain couples TRBV7-2 to TRBJ2-7; D uncertain. The V end was cut by 1 base, the J end by 3 bases, with 7 bases between. Germline assignment: CDR1 SGHTA and CDR2 FQGNSA. The CDR3 totals 13 residues.

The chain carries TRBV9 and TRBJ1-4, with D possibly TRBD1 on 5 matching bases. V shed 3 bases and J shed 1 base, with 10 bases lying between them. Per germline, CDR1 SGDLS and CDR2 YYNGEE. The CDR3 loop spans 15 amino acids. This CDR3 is CASSASGVTNEKLFF. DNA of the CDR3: TGTGCCAGCAGCGCCTCGGGGGTAACTAATGAAAAACTGTTTTTT.

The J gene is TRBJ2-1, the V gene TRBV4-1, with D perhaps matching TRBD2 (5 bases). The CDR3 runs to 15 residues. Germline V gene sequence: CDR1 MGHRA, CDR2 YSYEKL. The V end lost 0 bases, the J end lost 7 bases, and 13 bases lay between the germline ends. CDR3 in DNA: TGCGCCAGCAGCCAAGAACCGGGGTTGGTTAATGAGCAGTTCTTC. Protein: CASSQEPGLVNEQFF.

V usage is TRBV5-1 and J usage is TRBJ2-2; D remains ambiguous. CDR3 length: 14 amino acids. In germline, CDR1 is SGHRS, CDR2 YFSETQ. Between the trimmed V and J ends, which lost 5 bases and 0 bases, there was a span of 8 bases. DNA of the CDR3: TGCGCCAGCAGTGCGGCCTCGAACACCGGGGAGCTGTTTTTT. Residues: CASSAASNTGELFF.